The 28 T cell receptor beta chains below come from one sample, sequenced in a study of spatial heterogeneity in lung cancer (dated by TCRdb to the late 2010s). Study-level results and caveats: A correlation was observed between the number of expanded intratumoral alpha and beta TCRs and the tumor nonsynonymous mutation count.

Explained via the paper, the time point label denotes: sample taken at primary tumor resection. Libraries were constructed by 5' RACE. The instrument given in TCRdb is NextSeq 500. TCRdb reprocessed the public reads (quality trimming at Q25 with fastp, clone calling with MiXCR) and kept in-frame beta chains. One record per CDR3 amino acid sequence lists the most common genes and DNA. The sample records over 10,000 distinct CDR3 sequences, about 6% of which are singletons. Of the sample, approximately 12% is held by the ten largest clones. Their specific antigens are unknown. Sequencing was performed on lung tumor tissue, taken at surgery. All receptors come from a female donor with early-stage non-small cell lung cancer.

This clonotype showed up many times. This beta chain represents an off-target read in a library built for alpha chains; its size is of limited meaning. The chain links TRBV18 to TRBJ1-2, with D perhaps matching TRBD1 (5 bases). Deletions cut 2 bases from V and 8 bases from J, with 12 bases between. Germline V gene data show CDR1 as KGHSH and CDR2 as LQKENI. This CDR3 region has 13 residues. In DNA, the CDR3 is TGTGCCAGCTCACCAAGGGGCAGGGAAGGCTACACCTTC. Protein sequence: CASSPRGREGYTF.

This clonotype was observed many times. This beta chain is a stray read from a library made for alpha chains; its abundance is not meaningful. The CDR3, as DNA: TGTGCCAGCAGCTTGATTGTAACTAGCGGGGGACAAGAGACCCAGTACTTC. Translated, it gives CASSLIVTSGGQETQYF. V gene TRBV5-6 combines with J gene TRBJ2-5; 11 bases line up with TRBD2. The V segment lost 1 base and the J segment 2 bases; nucleotides outside the gene matches: 7. The CDR3 spans 17 residues. Germline values: CDR1 SGHDT, CDR2 YYEEEE.

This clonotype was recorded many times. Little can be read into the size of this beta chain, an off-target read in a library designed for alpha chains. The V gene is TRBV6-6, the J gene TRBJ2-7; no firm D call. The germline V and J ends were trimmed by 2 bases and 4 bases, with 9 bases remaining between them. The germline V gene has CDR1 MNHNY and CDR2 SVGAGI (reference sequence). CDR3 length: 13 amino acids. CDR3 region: CASSYGSFYEQYF. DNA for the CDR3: TGTGCCAGCAGTTACGGGTCGTTTTACGAGCAGTACTTC.

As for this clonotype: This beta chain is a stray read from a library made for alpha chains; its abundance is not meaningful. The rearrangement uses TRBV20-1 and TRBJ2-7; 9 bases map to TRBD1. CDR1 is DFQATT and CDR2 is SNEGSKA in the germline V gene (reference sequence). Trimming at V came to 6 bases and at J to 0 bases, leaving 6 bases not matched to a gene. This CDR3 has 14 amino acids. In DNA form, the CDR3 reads TGCAGTGCGTTCGGACAGGGGAGCTCCTACGAGCAGTACTTC. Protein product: CSAFGQGSSYEQYF.

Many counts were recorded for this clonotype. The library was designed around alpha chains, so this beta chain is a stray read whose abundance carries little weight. The CDR3 protein is CASSLRLALGGEQFF. As DNA, the CDR3 is TGTGCCAGCAGTTTAAGACTAGCTCTTGGGGGTGAGCAGTTCTTC. This rearrangement joins TRBV28 to TRBJ2-1, with TRBD2 matching 7 bases. Germline V gene sequence: CDR1 MDHEN, CDR2 SYDVKM. CDR3 length equals 15 residues. Trimming took 2 bases from V and 9 from J; bases not matched to a gene: 10.

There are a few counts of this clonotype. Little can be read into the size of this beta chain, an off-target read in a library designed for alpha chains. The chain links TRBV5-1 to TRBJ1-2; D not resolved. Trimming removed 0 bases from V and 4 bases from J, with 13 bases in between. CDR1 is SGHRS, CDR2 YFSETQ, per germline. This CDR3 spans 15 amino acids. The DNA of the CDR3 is TGCGCCAGCAGCTTGGCGCTAGGCAGTTCCTATGGCTACACCTTC. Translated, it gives CASSLALGSSYGYTF.

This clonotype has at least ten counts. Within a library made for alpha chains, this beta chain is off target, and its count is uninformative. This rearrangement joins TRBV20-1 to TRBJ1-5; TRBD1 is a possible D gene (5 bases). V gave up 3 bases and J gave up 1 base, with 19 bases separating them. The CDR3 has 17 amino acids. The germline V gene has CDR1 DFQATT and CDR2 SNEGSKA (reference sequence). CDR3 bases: TGCAGTGCTAGTGAGGGACCGCAACATCAGAGCAATCAGCCCCAGCATTTT. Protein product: CSASEGPQHQSNQPQHF.

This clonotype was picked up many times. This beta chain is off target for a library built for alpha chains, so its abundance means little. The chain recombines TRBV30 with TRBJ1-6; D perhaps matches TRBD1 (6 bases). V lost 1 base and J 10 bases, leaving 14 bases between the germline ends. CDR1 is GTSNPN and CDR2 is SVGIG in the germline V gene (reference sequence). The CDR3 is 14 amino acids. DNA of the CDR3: TGTGCCTGGAGTGCCTTGGCAGGGGAATCACCCCTCCACTTT. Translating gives CAWSALAGESPLHF.

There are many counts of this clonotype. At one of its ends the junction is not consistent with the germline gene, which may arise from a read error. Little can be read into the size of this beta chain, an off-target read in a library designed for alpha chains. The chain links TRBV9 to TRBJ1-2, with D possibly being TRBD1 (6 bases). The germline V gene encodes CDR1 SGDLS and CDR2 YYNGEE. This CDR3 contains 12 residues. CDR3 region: CASIDPGGVVSF. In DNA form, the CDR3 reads TGTGCCAGCATCGACCCTGGGGGCGTAGTTTCATTC.

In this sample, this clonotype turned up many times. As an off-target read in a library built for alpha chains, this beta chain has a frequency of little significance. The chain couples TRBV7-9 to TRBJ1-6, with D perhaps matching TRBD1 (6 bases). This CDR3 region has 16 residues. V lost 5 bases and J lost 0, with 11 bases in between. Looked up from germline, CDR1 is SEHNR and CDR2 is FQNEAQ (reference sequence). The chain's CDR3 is CASSRRGSSYNSPLHF. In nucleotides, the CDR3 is TGTGCCAGCAGCCGTAGGGGGAGCTCCTATAATTCACCCCTCCACTTT.

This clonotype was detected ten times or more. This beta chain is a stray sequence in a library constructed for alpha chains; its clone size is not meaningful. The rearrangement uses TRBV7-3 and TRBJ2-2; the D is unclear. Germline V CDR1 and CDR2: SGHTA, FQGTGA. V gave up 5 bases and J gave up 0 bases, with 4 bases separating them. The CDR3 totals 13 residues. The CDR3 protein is CASSLSNTGELFF. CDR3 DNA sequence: TGTGCCAGCAGCCTCTCGAACACCGGGGAGCTGTTTTTT.

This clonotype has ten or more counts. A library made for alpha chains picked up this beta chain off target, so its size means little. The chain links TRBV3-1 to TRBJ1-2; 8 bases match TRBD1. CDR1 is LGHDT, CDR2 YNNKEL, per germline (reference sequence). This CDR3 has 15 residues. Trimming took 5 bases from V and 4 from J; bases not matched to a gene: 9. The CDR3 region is CASSKRTGYGYGYTF. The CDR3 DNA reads TGTGCCAGCAGCAAAAGGACAGGGTATGGCTATGGCTACACCTTC.

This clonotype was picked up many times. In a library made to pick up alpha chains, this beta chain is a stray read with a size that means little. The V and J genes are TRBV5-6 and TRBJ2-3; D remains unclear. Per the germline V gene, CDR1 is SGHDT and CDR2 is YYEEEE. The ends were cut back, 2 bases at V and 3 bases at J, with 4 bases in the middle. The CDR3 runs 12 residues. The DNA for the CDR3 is TGTGCCAGCAGCTTCGGGACAGATACGCAGTATTTT. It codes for CASSFGTDTQYF.

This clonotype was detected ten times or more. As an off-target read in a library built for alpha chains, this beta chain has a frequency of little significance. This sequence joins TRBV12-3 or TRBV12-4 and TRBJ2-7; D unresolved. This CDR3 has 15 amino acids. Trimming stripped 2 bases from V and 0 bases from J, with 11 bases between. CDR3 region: CASSLRTGYSYEQYF. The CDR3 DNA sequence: TGTGCCAGCAGTTTACGCACTGGGTACTCCTACGAGCAGTACTTC.

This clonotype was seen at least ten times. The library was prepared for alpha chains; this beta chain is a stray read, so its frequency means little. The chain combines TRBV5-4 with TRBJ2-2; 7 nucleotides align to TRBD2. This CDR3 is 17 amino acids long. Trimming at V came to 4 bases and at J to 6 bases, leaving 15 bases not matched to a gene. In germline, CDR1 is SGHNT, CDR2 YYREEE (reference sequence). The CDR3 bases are TGTGCCAGCAGCCGCGCGGCGGGGGTGTTCTATGCCGGGGAGCTGTTTTTT. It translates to CASSRAAGVFYAGELFF. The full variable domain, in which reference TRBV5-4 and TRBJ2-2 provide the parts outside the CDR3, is ETGVTQSPTHLIKTRGQQVTLRCSSQSGHNTVSWYQQALGQGPQFIFQYYREEENGRGNFPPRFSGLQFPNYSSELNVNALELDDSALYLCASSRAAGVFYAGELFFGEGSRLTVL.

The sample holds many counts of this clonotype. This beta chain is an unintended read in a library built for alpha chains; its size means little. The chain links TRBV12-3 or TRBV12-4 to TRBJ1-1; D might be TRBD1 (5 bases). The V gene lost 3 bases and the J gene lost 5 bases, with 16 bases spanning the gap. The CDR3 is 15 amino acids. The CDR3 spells CASSFRGGVRTEAFF. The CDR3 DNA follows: TGTGCCAGCAGTTTTCGTGGAGGGGTAAGGACTGAAGCTTTCTTT.

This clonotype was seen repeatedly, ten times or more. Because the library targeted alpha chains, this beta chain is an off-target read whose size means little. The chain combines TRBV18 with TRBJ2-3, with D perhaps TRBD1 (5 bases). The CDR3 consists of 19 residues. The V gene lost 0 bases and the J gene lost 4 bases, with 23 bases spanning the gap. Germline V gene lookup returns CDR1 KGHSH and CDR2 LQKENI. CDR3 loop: CASSPPPGFHISYADTQYF. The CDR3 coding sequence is TGTGCCAGCTCACCACCGCCAGGGTTCCATATATCCTACGCAGATACGCAGTATTTT.

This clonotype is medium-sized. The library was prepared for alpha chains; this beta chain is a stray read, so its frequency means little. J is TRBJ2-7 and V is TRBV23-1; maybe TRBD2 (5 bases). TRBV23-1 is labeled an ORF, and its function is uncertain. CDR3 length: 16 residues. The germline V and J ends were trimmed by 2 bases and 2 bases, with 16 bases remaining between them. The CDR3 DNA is TGCGCCAGCAGTCAAGAGGGCAGAACAAGAACCTACGAGCAGTACTTC. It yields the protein CASSQEGRTRTYEQYF.

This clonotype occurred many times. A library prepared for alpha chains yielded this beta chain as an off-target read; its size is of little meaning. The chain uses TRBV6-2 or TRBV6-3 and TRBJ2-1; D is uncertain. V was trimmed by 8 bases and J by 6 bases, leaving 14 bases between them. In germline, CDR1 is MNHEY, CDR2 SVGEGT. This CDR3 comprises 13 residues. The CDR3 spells CASRTDRLNEQFF. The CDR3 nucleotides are TGTGCCAGCCGGACCGATAGACTCAATGAGCAGTTCTTC.

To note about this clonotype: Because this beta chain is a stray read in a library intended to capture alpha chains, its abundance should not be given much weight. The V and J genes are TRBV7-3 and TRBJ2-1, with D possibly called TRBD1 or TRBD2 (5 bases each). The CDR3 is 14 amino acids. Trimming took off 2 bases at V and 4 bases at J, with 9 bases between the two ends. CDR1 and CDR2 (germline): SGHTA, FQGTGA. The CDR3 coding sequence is TGTGCCAGCAGCTTATATGAGGGGTACAATGAGCAGTTCTTC. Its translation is CASSLYEGYNEQFF.

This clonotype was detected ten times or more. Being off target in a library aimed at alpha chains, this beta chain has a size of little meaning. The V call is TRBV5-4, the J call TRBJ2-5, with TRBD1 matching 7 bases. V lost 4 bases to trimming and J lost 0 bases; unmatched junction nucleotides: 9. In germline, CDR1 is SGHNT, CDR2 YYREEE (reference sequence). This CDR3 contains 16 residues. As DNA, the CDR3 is TGTGCCAGCAGCACGACAGGGCGCTACGACCAAGAGACCCAGTACTTC. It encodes CASSTTGRYDQETQYF.

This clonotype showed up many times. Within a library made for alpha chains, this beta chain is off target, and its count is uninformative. CDR3 residues: CASSQVWGSSSYEQYF. The CDR3 bases are TGCGCCAGCAGCCAAGTTTGGGGCTCCAGCTCCTACGAGCAGTACTTC. V gene TRBV4-3 combines with J gene TRBJ2-7; TRBD1 is a possible D gene (5 bases). The CDR3 is 16 residues long. CDR1 LGHNA and CDR2 YSLEER come from the germline V gene. Between the trimmed V and J ends, which lost 1 base and 0 bases, there was a span of 13 bases.

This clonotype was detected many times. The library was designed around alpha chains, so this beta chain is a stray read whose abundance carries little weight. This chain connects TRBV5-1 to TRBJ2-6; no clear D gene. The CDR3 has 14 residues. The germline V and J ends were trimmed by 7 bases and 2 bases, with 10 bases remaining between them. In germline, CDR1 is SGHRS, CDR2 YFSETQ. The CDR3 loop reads CASVPLPGANVLTF. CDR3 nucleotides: TGCGCCAGCGTACCCTTACCTGGGGCCAACGTCCTGACTTTC.

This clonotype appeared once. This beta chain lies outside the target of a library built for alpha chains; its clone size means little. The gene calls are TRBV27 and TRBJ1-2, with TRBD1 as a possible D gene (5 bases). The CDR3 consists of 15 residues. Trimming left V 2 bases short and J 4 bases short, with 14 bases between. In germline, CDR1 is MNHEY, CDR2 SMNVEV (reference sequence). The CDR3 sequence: CASSLSVGHFYGYTF. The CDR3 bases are TGTGCCAGCAGTTTAAGTGTAGGACATTTCTATGGCTACACCTTC.

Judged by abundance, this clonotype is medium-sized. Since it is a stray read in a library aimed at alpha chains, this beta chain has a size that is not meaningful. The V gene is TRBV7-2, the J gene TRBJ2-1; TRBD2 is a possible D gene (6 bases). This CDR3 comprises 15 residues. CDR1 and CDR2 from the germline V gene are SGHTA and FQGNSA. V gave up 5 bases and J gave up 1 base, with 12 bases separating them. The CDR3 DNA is TGTGCCAGCAGCGCCGGGGGTTGGTCCTACAATGAGCAGTTCTTC. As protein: CASSAGGWSYNEQFF.

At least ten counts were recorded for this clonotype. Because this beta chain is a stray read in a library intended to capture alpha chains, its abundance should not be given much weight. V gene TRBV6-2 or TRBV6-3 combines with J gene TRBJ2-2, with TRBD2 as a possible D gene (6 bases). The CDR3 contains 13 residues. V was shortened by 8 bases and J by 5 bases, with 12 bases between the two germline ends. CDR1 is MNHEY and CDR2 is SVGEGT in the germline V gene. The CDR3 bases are TGTGCCAGCGCGCGGGGTCGGACCGGGGAGCTGTTTTTT. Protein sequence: CASARGRTGELFF.

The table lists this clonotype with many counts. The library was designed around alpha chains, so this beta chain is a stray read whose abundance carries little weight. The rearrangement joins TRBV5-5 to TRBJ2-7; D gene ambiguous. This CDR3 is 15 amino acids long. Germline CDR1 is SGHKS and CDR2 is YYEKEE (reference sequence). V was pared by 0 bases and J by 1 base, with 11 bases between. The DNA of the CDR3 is TGTGCCAGCAGCTTGGGAGCTAGACGGTCCTACGAGCAGTACTTC. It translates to CASSLGARRSYEQYF.

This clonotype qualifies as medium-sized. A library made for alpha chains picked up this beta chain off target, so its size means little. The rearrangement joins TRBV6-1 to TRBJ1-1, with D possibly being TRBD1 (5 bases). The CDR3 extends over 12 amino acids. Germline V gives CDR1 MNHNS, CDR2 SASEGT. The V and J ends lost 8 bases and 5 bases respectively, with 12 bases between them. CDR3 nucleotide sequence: TGTGCCAGCGGCCGGGGGAGGACTGAAGCTTTCTTT. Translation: CASGRGRTEAFF.